These T cell receptor beta chains were read from a single sample in a study of T cells in Graves' hyperthyroidism and ophthalmopathy. TCRdb re-called the multiplex PCR reads with MiXCR, one entry per CDR3 protein. The table records more than 300,000 distinct CDR3 sequences, about 18% of them present only once. Sequenced input: blood. The receptors shown here come from a young man with Graves' ophthalmopathy. Both conserved end residues are part of each CDR3. D genes are given only for firm matches. Clone size is given for some rows only: seen once, a few or many times, or a class if the clone is expanded.

J gene,V gene,clone size,D gene,CDR3 DNA,CDR3 protein
TRBJ2-7,TRBV2,many,TRBD2,TGTGCCAGCGGGAGGGGAGATAACTACGAGCAGTACTTC,CASGRGDNYEQYF
TRBJ1-5,TRBV6-4,NA,NA,TGTGCCAGCAGTGGGTCCAGAGGACGCCGCGGTTTAGCCCAGCATTTT,CASSGSRGRRGLAQHF
TRBJ2-1,TRBV10-2,NA,NA,TGCGCCAGCAGTGGGAGCCCCCGGTTCTACAATGAGCAGTTCTTC,CASSGSPRFYNEQFF
TRBJ1-1,TRBV2,many,NA,TGTGCCAGTGGGGCAGGGACCCACTACACTGAAGCTTTCTTT,CASGAGTHYTEAFF
TRBJ1-1,TRBV20-1,many,NA,TGCAGCCCCAAGGGGGGGGTTCGGAACACTGAAGCTTTCTTT,CSPKGGVRNTEAFF
TRBJ1-4,TRBV20-1,NA,NA,TGCAGTGCTAGAGAGGGTGGAACTAATGAAAAACTGTTTTTT,CSAREGGTNEKLFF
TRBJ2-4,TRBV12-3/TRBV12-4,NA,NA,TGTGCCAGCAGCCGAACTTCGGGGGGCGCTGGAAACATTCAGTACTTC,CASSRTSGGAGNIQYF
TRBJ1-2,TRBV6-6,few,NA,TGTGCCAGCAGTTACCCCACCGTCGGGGAGAACTATGGCTACACCTTC,CASSYPTVGENYGYTF
TRBJ2-7,TRBV20-1,many,TRBD2,TGCAGCACTAGCGGGGGCTCCACCTACGAGCAGTACTTC,CSTSGGSTYEQYF
TRBJ2-6,TRBV10-3,NA,TRBD1,TGTGCCATCAGTGTGGGGACAGTCCTCTCTGGGGCCAACGTCCTGACTTTC,CAISVGTVLSGANVLTF
TRBJ2-3,TRBV19,NA,TRBD2,TGTGCCAGTAGAACCACTAGCGGGGGGCGGGGTACGCAGTATTTT,CASRTTSGGRGTQYF
TRBJ1-2,TRBV7-2,many,NA,TGTGCCAGCAGCTTAGAATTCGTGGCAAACTATGGCTACACCTTC,CASSLEFVANYGYTF
TRBJ1-2,TRBV27,many,NA,TGTGCCAGCAGCCCGGGGAGTCCCTATGGCTACACCTTC,CASSPGSPYGYTF
TRBJ2-1,TRBV29-1,few,TRBD1,TGCAGCGTCGAAAGGGGACAGGGGGCAGATGAGCAGTTCTTC,CSVERGQGADEQFF
TRBJ1-2,TRBV12-3/TRBV12-4,many,TRBD1,TGTGCCAGCAGTTACGACAGGGGACTGATGAATGGCTACACCTTC,CASSYDRGLMNGYTF
TRBJ2-1,TRBV12-5,many,NA,TGTGCTAGTGGTTTAACGGACAGCTACAATGAGCAGTTCTTC,CASGLTDSYNEQFF
TRBJ1-4,TRBV7-9,NA,NA,TGTGCCAGCAGCTTCCCAGACTATAATGAAAAACTGTTTTTT,CASSFPDYNEKLFF
TRBJ2-3,TRBV20-1,few,NA,TGCAGTGCTAGTGGGGGGAACACAGATACGCAGTATTTT,CSASGGNTDTQYF
TRBJ1-4,TRBV18,few,NA,TGTGCCAGCTCACCACCGGGACCAACTAATGAAAAACTGTTTTTT,CASSPPGPTNEKLFF
TRBJ1-3,TRBV12-3/TRBV12-4,NA,NA,TGTGCCACCCCGGCGAGTGAGGGGAATTCTGGAAACACCATATATTTT,CATPASEGNSGNTIYF
TRBJ2-2,TRBV28,many,TRBD2,TGTGCCAGCGGCGGGGGGATTGCGAACACCGGGGAGCTGTTTTTT,CASGGGIANTGELFF
TRBJ1-1,TRBV2,many,NA,TGTGCCAGCAGTTATAAGGGGATAGGGGAAGGGACTGAAGCTTTCTTT,CASSYKGIGEGTEAFF
TRBJ1-2,TRBV7-9,NA,NA,TGTGCCAGCAGTCGGGACTCTAGCGGGGGGCGGTATGGCTACACCTTC,CASSRDSSGGRYGYTF
TRBJ1-1,TRBV20-1,many,NA,TGCAGTGCCCTACCAGGGTCTTCTGAAGCTTTCTTT,CSALPGSSEAFF